This T cell receptor (beta chain) was identified during a study of blood T cell repertoires in COVID-19. About the study: The analysed material was cDNA or gDNA that came from T cells, B-cell-depleted T cells, or PBMCs.

The CDR3 contains 15 residues. The germline V gene has CDR1 LGHNT and CDR2 FRNRAP. The V end lost 8 bases, the J end lost 0 bases, and 14 bases lay between the germline ends. Assay used: immunoSEQ multiplex PCR; TCRdb lists only in-frame clones, some missing. The sample holds about 150,000 clones, roughly 80% seen once. This rearrangement joins TRBV12-5 to TRBJ2-1; the D gene is possibly TRBD1 (5 bases). This receptor was identified in a man younger than 35 with active or convalescent COVID-19. The sample consisted of peripheral blood. DNA of the CDR3: TGTGCTAGTATAGGGCAGGGTAACTCCTACAATGAGCAGTTCTTC. Translated: CASIGQGNSYNEQFF.